This TCR beta chain is from a study of cytomegalovirus exposure and HLA in healthy donors. Germline V CDR1 and CDR2: GTSNPN, SVGIG (reference sequence). Trimming at V came to 8 bases and at J to 6 bases, leaving 9 bases not matched to a gene. There are 13 residues in the CDR3. In the PCR, 60 Vbeta and 13 Jbeta primers were used. Libraries were prepared by immunoSEQ multiplex PCR; TCRdb keeps only in-frame clonotypes and omits some of them. The table lists around 120,000 clones, approximately 77% of them singletons. This clone showed up just a few times. Sample: PBMCs. The chain links TRBV30 to TRBJ1-5, with 8 bases fitting TRBD1. The sequence derives from a man in his fifties or sixties in good health and CMV-seropositive. DNA for the CDR3: TGTGCCGTGAGTGTAGGACAGGGTCAGCCCCAGCATTTT. The encoded protein is CAVSVGQGQPQHF.